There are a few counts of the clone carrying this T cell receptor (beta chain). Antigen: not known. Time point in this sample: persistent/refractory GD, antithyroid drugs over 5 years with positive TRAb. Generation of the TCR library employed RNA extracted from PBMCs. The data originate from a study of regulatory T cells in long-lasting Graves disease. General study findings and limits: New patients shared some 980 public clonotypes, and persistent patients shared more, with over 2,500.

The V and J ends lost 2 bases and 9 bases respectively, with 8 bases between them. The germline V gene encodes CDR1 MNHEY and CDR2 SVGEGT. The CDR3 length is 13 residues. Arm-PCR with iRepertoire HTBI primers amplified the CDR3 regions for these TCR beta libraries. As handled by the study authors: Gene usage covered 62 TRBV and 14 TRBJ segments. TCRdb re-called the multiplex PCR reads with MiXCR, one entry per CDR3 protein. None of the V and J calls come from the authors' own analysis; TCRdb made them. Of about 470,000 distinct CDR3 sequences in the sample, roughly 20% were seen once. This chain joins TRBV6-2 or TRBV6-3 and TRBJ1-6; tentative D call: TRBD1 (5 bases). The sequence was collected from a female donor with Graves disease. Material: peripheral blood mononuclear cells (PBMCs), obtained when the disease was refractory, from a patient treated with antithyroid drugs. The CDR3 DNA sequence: TGTGCCAGCAGTTACCAGAGGGGTTCACCCCTCCACTTT. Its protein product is CASSYQRGSPLHF.